Sequencing of this TCR beta chain was carried out in a study of cytomegalovirus exposure and HLA in healthy donors. Details on this clone: Its antigen is unidentified.

PCR was performed using 60 Vbeta and 13 Jbeta primers. Clones were read by immunoSEQ multiplex PCR, and TCRdb kept only the in-frame ones, dropping some. The sample yields about 110,000 clones, roughly 77% seen once. Study findings and constraints: Among TCR beta chains of equal frequency, HLA-associated ones were more clonally expanded in a later analysis.

The sample comprised PBMCs. This receptor was obtained from a man in his forties or fifties in good health and CMV-seronegative.

This chain's CDR3 is CASSRTGLIGTEAFF. DNA for the CDR3: TGTGCCAGCAGTCGGACAGGGCTCATAGGGACTGAAGCTTTCTTT. The chain employs TRBV6-5 and TRBJ1-1; 8 bases fit TRBD1. This CDR3 spans 15 amino acids. Germline CDR1 and CDR2: MNHEY and SVGAGI. Trimming at V came to 5 bases and at J to 5 bases, leaving 10 bases not matched to a gene.